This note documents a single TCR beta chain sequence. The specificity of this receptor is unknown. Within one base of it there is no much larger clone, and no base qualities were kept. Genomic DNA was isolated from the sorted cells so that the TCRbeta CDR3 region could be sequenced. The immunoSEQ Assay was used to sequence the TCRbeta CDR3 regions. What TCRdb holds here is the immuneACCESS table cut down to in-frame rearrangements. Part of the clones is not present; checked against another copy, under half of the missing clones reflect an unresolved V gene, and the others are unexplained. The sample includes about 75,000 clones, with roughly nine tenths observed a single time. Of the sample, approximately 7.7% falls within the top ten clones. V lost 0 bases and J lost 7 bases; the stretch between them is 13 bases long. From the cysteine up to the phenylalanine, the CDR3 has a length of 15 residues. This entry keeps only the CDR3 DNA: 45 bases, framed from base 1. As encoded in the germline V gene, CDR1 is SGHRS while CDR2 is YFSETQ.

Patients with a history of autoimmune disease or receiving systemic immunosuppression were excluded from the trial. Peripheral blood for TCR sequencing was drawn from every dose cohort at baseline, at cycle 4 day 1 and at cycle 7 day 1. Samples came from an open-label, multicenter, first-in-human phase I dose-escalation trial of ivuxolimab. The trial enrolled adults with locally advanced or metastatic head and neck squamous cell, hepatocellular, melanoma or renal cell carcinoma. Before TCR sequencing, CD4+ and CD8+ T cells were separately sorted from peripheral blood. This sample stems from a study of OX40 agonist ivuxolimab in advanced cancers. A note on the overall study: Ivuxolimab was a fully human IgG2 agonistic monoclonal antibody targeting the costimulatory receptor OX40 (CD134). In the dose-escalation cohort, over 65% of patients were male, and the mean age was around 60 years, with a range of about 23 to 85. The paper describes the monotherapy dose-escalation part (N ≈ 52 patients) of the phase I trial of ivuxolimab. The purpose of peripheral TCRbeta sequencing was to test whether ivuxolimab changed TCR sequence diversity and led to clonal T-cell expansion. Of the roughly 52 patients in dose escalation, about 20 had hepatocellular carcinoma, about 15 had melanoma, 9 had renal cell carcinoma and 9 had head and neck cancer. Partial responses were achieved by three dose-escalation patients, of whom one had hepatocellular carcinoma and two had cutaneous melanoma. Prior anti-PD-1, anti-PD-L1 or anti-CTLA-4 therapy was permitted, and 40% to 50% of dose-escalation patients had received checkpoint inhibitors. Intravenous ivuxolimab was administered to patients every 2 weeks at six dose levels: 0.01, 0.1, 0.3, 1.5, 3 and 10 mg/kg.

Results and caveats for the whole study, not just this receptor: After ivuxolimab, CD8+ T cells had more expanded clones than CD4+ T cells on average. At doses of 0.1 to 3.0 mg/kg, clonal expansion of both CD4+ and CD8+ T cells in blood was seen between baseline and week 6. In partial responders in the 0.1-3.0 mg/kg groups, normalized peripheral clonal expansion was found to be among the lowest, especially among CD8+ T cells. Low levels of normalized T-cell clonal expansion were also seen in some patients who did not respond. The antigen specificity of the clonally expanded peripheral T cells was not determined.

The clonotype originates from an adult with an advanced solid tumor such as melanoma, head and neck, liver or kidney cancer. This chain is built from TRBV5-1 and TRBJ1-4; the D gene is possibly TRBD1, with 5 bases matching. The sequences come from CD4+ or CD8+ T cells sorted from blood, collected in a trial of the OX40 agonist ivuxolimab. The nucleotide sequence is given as TGCGCCAGCAGCTTGGTCAGTTCGGGGGGTGAAAAACTGTTTTTT. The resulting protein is CASSLVSSGGEKLFF.